Given below is one TCR beta chain in context. CDR3 size: 14 residues. The germline V gene encodes CDR1 ENHRY and CDR2 SYGVKD. The ends lost 6 bases at V and 4 bases at J; junction bases unmatched: 5. In the original processing: Amplification with reference gene primers provided the estimates of nucleated cell counts. TCRdb keeps only in-frame clones here, not all; method: immunoSEQ multiplex PCR. V and J calls and clone size are given by that table; D and trimming were obtained from the DNA. The table lists 150,000 to 200,000 clones, around 77% of them singletons. The data were obtained in a study of blood T cell repertoires in COVID-19. The overall study: COVID-19 samples, acute and convalescent, were from the United States, Italy and Spain. T cells, B-cell-depleted T cells, or PBMCs provided the cDNA or gDNA that served as material.

The chain has TRBV10-3 and TRBJ2-7, with 11 bases that match TRBD1. Specimen: peripheral blood. The clonotype was recovered from a man aged 55 to 69 with active or convalescent COVID-19. The CDR3 region has the DNA TGTGCCATCAGCAGGACAGGGGGCCCTTACGAGCAGTACTTC. Translating gives CAISRTGGPYEQYF.